The T cell receptor (beta chain) under discussion was sequenced for a study of cytomegalovirus exposure and HLA in healthy donors. PCR amplification relied on 60 Vbeta primers (plus 13 Jbeta primers). Sequencing used immunoSEQ multiplex PCR; TCRdb keeps in-frame clones, though not all of them. This sample has 110,000 to 150,000 clones; about three quarters occur once, and the top ten carry around 3.6%. CDR1 SGHDN and CDR2 FVKESK come from the germline V gene. Trimming stripped 0 bases from V and 12 bases from J, with 21 bases between. The CDR3 runs to 15 residues. The sequenced sample consisted of PBMCs. The chain couples TRBV14 to TRBJ2-7; D might be TRBD1 (6 bases). This TCR was sampled from a male donor in good health and CMV-seronegative. CDR3 nucleotides: TGTGCCAGCAGCCAAGATTCACGAGGCAGGGGCTGGCTGTACTTC. As protein: CASSQDSRGRGWLYF.